These 10 T cell receptor beta chains originate from one sample sequenced in a study of CD8+CD57+ T cells in acquired aplastic anemia. Genomic DNA templated the TCR beta VDJ and CDR3 profiling. From the reads, TCRdb called clonotypes with MiXCR, one entry per CDR3 protein. The sample gives hundreds of thousands of distinct CDR3 sequences, under 40% of which show up once; under 0.95% is in the top ten. In patients chosen for sequencing, flow cytometry had shown CD8+CD57+ cell expansion. The specimen was sorted CD4+, CD8+, or CD8+CD57+ T cells (not recorded which) from PBMCs. The source of these receptors is a human donor with aplastic anemia.

This chain connects TRBV4-3 to TRBJ1-2; D remains ambiguous. Per germline, CDR1 LGHNA and CDR2 YSLEER. The CDR3 is 16 residues long. V was trimmed by 0 bases and J by 3 bases, leaving 14 bases between them. The CDR3 sequence is CASSQELWSDDYGYTF. CDR3 DNA sequence: TGCGCCAGCAGCCAAGAACTTTGGTCAGATGACTATGGCTACACCTTC.

Remarks on this clonotype: A read error is possible here, since a much larger clone lies one base away. The rearrangement joins TRBV6-5 to TRBJ1-2; D remains unclear. Germline lookup yields CDR1 MNHEY and CDR2 SVGAGI. The CDR3 extends over 13 amino acids. This CDR3 reads CASSDSGIRGYTF. In DNA form, the CDR3 reads TGTGCCAGCAGTGACTCCGGGATACGTGGCTACACCTTC.

This clonotype was recorded many times. The J gene is TRBJ2-7, the V gene TRBV5-1; 8 bases are shared with TRBD1. This CDR3 region has 13 residues. The V gene end was trimmed by 3 bases and the J gene end by 4 bases; junction bases not matched to a gene: 3. Germline-derived CDR1 and CDR2 are SGHRS and YFSETQ. In nucleotides, the CDR3 is TGCGCCAGCAGCTCAGGGGGCAGGTACGAGCAGTACTTC. It translates to CASSSGGRYEQYF. Combining the CDR3 with reference TRBV5-1 and TRBJ2-7 gives the whole variable domain KAGVTQTPRYLIKTRGQQVTLSCSPISGHRSVSWYQQTPGQGLQFLFEYFSETQRNKGNFPGRFSGRQFSNSRSEMNVSTLELGDSALYLCASSSGGRYEQYFGPGTRLTVT.

CDR3 in DNA: TGCAGCGTGGGCGGACTAGCGGGAGGCCCCTACAATGAGCAGTTCTTC. It yields the protein CSVGGLAGGPYNEQFF. The chain has TRBV29-1 and TRBJ2-1; 14 bases fit TRBD2. V lost 6 bases, J lost 2 bases, and 6 bases stayed unmatched. This CDR3 is built from 16 residues. CDR1 and CDR2 (germline): SQVTM, ANQGSEA.

V usage is TRBV6-1 and J usage is TRBJ2-7, with TRBD2 matching over 7 bases. This CDR3 is built from 14 residues. Per germline, CDR1 MNHNS and CDR2 SASEGT. J was trimmed by 2 bases and V by 2 bases; bases with no gene match: 3. The CDR3 region is CASSENLAAYEQYF. For the CDR3, the DNA is TGTGCCAGCAGTGAAAACCTAGCGGCCTACGAGCAGTACTTC.

The chain uses TRBV3-1 and TRBJ2-1; D is unresolved. V dropped 0 bases and J dropped 1 base, with 10 bases sitting between them. CDR3 length: 16 residues. In germline, CDR1 is LGHDT, CDR2 YNNKEL (reference sequence). CDR3 in amino acids: CASSQDSPGSYNEQFF. Written as DNA, the CDR3 is TGTGCCAGCAGCCAAGATTCTCCAGGATCCTACAATGAGCAGTTCTTC.

CDR3 bases: TGCAGCGCGACAGGGACCCTGAGCACTGAAGCTTTCTTT. This gives the protein CSATGTLSTEAFF. The J gene is TRBJ1-1, the V gene TRBV29-1, with TRBD1 matching over 7 bases. The CDR3 extends over 13 amino acids. With V trimmed by 7 bases and J by 4 bases, 9 bases remained unmatched. Germline V CDR1 and CDR2: SQVTM, ANQGSEA.

This clonotype has a handful of counts. This chain links TRBV20-1 with TRBJ2-5; TRBD2 agrees at 8 bases. This CDR3 has 15 residues. The germline V gene encodes CDR1 DFQATT and CDR2 SNEGSKA (reference sequence). J was trimmed by 4 bases and V by 1 base; bases with no gene match: 8. This chain's CDR3 is CSARGAGVGLETQYF. The CDR3 DNA sequence: TGCAGTGCTAGAGGAGCGGGAGTTGGTCTAGAGACCCAGTACTTC.

V gene TRBV7-3 combines with J gene TRBJ2-5, with D uncertain. Trimming removed 4 bases from V and 5 bases from J, with 11 bases in between. The CDR3 spans 13 residues. Germline CDR1 is SGHTA and CDR2 is FQGTGA. CDR3 DNA sequence: TGTGCCAGCAGCTCCAGTACCTGGGAGACCCAGTACTTC. Protein sequence: CASSSSTWETQYF.

This clonotype was observed a handful of times. The rearrangement links TRBV5-1 to TRBJ2-2; 7 bases are shared with TRBD1. V gave up 4 bases and J gave up 5 bases; unmatched junction bases: 8. Germline loops: CDR1 SGHRS, CDR2 YFSETQ. The CDR3 runs 15 residues. The CDR3 coding sequence is TGCGCCAGCAGCCCTAGACAGGGAGAGACCGGGGAGCTGTTTTTT. Translated, it gives CASSPRQGETGELFF.